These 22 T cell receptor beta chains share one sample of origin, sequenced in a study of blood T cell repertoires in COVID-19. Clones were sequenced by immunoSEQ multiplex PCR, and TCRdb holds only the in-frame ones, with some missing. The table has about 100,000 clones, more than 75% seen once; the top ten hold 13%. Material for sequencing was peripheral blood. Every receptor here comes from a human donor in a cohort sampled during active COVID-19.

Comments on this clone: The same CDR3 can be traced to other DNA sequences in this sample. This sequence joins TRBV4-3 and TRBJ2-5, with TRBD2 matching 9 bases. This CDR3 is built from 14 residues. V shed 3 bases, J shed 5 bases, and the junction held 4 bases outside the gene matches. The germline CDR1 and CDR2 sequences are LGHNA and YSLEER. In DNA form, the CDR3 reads TGCGCCAGCAGCCAGGGCCTAGCGGGGGAGACCCAGTACTTC. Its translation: CASSQGLAGETQYF.

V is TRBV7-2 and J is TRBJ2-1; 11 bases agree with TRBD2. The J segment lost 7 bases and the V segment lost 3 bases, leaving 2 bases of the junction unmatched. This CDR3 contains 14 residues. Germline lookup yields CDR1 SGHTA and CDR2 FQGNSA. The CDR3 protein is CASSFGTSGNEQFF. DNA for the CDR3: TGTGCCAGCAGCTTCGGGACTAGCGGAAATGAGCAGTTCTTC.

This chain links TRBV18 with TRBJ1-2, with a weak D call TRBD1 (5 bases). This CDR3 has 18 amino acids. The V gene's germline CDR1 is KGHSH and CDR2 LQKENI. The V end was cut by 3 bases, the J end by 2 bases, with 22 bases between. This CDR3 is CASSPDRLAGVLNYGYTF. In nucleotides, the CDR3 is TGTGCCAGCTCACCTGACCGATTGGCGGGGGTCCTAAACTATGGCTACACCTTC.

The CDR3 here is CASSVTGTEARGYTF. The CDR3, as DNA: TGTGCCAGTAGTGTGACCGGGACAGAGGCCCGCGGCTACACCTTC. The chain links TRBV19 to TRBJ1-2, with TRBD1 matching over 7 bases. Germline V gene sequence: CDR1 LNHDA, CDR2 SQIVND (reference sequence). With V trimmed by 5 bases and J by 8 bases, 14 bases remained unmatched. This CDR3 has 15 residues.

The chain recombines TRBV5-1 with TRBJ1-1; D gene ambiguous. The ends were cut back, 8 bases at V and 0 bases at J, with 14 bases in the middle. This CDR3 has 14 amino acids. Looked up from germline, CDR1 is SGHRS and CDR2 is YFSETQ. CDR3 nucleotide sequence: TGCGCCAGTAGCGGCCAGATCATGAACACTGAAGCTTTCTTT. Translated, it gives CASSGQIMNTEAFF.

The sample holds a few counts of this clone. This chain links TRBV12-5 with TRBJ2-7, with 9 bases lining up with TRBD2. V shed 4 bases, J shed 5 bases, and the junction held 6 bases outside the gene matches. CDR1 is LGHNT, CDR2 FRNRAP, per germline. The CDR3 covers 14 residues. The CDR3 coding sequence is TGTGCTAGTGGTTCGGGCGGGAGGGTCGACGAGCAGTACTTC. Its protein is CASGSGGRVDEQYF.

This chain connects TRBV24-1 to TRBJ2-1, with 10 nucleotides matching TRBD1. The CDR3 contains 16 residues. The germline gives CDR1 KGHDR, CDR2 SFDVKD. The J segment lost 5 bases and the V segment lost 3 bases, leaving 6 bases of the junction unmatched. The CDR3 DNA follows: TGTGCCACCAGTGATATTCCGGGACAGGGGAACAATGAGCAGTTCTTC. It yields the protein CATSDIPGQGNNEQFF.

CDR3 nucleotides: TGCGCCAGCAGCTCAGGGAACATTAACTATGGCTACACCTTC. Residues: CASSSGNINYGYTF. The rearrangement uses TRBV5-1 and TRBJ1-2, with D possibly being TRBD1 (5 bases). This CDR3 is built from 14 residues. V lost 3 bases to trimming and J lost 1 base, with 10 bases between them. The germline CDR1 and CDR2 sequences are SGHRS and YFSETQ.

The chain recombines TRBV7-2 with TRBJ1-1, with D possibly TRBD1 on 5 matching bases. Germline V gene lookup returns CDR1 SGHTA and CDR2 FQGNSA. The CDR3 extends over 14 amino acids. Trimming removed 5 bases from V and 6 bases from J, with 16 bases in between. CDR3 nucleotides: TGTGCCAGCAGCCCCAGTTCAGGGTCCCCTGAAGCTTTCTTT. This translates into CASSPSSGSPEAFF.

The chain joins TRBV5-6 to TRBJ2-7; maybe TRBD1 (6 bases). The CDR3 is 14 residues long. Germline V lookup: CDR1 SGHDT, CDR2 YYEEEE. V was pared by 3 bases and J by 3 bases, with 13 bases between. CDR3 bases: TGTGCCAGCAGCTGGGTTGGACAGAGCTACGAGCAGTACTTC. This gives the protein CASSWVGQSYEQYF.

CDR3 DNA: TGTGCCAGCAGCCGGACAGGGGATGGAAGCAATCAGCCCCAGCATTTT. Amino acids: CASSRTGDGSNQPQHF. The rearrangement uses TRBV3-1 (or the pseudogene TRBV3-2) and TRBJ1-5; 9 bases match TRBD1. Germline values: CDR1 LGHDT, CDR2 YNNKEL (reference sequence). The CDR3 contains 16 residues. V was pared by 4 bases and J by 1 base, with 5 bases of the junction left unmatched.

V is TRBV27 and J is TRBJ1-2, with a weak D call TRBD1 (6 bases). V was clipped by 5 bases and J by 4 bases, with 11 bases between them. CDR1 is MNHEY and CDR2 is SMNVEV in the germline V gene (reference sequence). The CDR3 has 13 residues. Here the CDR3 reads CASSTTGRYGYTF. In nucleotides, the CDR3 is TGTGCCAGCAGTACCACAGGGCGCTATGGCTACACCTTC.

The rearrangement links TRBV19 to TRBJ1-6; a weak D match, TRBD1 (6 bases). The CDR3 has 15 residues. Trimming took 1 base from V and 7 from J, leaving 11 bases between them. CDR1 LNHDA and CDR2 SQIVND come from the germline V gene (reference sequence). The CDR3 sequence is CASSIGVRGNSPLHF. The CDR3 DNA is TGTGCCAGTAGTATAGGGGTCAGGGGAAATTCACCCCTCCACTTT. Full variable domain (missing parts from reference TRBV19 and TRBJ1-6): DGGITQSPKYLFRKEGQNVTLSCEQNLNHDAMYWYRQDPGQGLRLIYYSQIVNDFQKGDIAEGYSVSREKKESFPLTVTSAQKNPTAFYLCASSIGVRGNSPLHFGNGTRLTVT.

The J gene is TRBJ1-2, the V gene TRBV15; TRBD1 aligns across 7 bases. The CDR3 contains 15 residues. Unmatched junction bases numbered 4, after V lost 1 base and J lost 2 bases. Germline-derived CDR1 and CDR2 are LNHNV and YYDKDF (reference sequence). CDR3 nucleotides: TGTGCCACCAGCAGAGGGACAGGACGAAACTATGGCTACACCTTC. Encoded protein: CATSRGTGRNYGYTF.

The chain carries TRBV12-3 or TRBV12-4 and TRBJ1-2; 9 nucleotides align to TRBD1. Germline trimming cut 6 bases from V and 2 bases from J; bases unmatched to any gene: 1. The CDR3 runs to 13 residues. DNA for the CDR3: TGTGCCAGCAGAGGGACAGGGAACTATGGCTACACCTTC. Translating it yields CASRGTGNYGYTF.

CDR3 nucleotide sequence: TGCGCCAGCAGTGAGTCGCCAGCGGGAGTACGGGATACGCAGTATTTT. Protein sequence: CASSESPAGVRDTQYF. The chain recombines TRBV10-2 with TRBJ2-3, with 8 bases aligning to TRBD2. The junction had 8 bases not matched to a gene; V was cut back by 0 bases and J by 6 bases. The V gene's germline CDR1 is WSHSY and CDR2 SAAADI. This CDR3 region has 16 residues.

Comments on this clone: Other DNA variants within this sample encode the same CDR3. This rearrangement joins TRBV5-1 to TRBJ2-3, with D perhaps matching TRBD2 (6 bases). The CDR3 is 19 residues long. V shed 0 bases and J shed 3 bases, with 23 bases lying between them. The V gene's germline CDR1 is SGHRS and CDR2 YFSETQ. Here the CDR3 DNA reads TGCGCCAGCAGCTTGGCCGCTTGGGCTGGGAGGACCCGTACAGATACGCAGTATTTT. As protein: CASSLAAWAGRTRTDTQYF.

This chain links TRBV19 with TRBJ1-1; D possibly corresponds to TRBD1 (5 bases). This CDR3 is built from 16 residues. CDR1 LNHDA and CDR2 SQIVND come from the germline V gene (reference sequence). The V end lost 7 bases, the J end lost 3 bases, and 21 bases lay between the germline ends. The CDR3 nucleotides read TGTGCCAGTACAAGGGGCAGGCCCCCCTTGGACACTGAAGCTTTCTTT. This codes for CASTRGRPPLDTEAFF.

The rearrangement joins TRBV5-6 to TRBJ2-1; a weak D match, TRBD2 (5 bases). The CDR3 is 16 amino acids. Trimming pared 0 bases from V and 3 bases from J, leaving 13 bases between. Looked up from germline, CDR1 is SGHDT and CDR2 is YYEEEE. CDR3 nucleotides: TGTGCCAGCAGCTTGGGGGCTCGGGAAGGCTACAATGAGCAGTTCTTC. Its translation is CASSLGAREGYNEQFF.

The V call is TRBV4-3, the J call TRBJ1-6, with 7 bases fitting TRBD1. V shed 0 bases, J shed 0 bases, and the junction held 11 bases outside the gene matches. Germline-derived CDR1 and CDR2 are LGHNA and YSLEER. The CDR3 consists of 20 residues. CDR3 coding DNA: TGCGCCAGCAGCCAAGAGGCGCAGGGGGGCTATAGCTCCTATAATTCACCCCTCCACTTT. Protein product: CASSQEAQGGYSSYNSPLHF.

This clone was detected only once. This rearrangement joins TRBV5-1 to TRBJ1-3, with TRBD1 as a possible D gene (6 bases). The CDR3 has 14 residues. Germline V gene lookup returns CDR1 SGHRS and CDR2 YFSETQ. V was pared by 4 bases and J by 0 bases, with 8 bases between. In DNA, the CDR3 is TGCGCCAGCAGCGAAGGGGGCTCTGGAAACACCATATATTTT. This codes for CASSEGGSGNTIYF.

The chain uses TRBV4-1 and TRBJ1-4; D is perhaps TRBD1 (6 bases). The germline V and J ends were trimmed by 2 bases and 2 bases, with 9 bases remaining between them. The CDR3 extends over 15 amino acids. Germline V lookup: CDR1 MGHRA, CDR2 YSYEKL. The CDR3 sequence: CASSQQGFTNEKLFF. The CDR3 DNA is TGCGCCAGCAGCCAACAGGGGTTTACTAATGAAAAACTGTTTTTT.